This TCR beta chain was sequenced for a study of T-cell memory formation after mild COVID-19. The CDR3 extends over 16 amino acids. Germline V lookup: CDR1 SGHTA, CDR2 FQGNSA. After removal of 5 bases from V and 7 bases from J, the junction contained 10 bases not matched to a gene. TCRdb reanalysed the 5' RACE reads using MiXCR and keeps one entry per CDR3 protein. The profile shows tens of thousands of distinct CDR3 sequences, 16% of them singletons. This TCR was recovered from an adult woman who had mild COVID-19 (a few samples of this study predate the infection). Cell type and time point are not known. The sample taken for sequencing was PBMCs or a T cell subset sorted from them (not recorded which). The chain recombines TRBV7-2 with TRBJ2-1; 11 positions agree with TRBD2. The CDR3 loop reads CASSPPGLAVTNEQFF. CDR3 sequence (DNA): TGTGCCAGCAGCCCCCCGGGACTAGCGGTTACAAATGAGCAGTTCTTC.